These T cell receptor beta chains were read from a single sample in a study of blood T cell repertoires in COVID-19. Clones were read by immunoSEQ multiplex PCR, and TCRdb kept only the in-frame ones, dropping some. The data contain approximately 90,000 clones, 88% of them seen just once; the ten biggest clones take up approximately 0.5%. Material: peripheral blood. Source of these receptors: a man aged 55 to 70 with acute or convalescent COVID-19. CDR3s include the opening cysteine and the closing phenylalanine or tryptophan. D genes are given only for firm matches. Rows give clone size only sometimes, using once, few, many, or a class for an expanded clone.

v_call: TRBV18
j_call: TRBJ2-5
clone_size: NA
d_call: TRBD1
cdr3_aa: CASSPEDRGRGETQYF
cdr3_nt: TGTGCCAGCTCACCAGAGGACAGGGGGCGTGGGGAGACCCAGTACTTC

v_call: TRBV6-5
j_call: TRBJ2-7
clone_size: NA
d_call: TRBD2
cdr3_aa: CASRGGSYEQYF
cdr3_nt: TGTGCCAGCAGGGGCGGGAGCTACGAGCAGTACTTC

v_call: TRBV5-8
j_call: TRBJ2-1
clone_size: NA
d_call: NA
cdr3_aa: CASSLRFSSYNEQFF
cdr3_nt: TGTGCCAGCAGCTTGCGTTTTAGCTCCTACAATGAGCAGTTCTTC

v_call: TRBV7-9
j_call: TRBJ1-5
clone_size: NA
d_call: NA
cdr3_aa: CASSLDQNSNQPQHF
cdr3_nt: TGTGCCAGCAGCTTAGATCAGAATAGCAATCAGCCCCAGCATTTT

v_call: TRBV5-1
j_call: TRBJ2-3
clone_size: NA
d_call: NA
cdr3_aa: CASSEKQGMPDTQYF
cdr3_nt: TGCGCCAGCAGCGAAAAACAGGGTATGCCAGATACGCAGTATTTT

v_call: TRBV11-1
j_call: TRBJ1-6
clone_size: NA
d_call: NA
cdr3_aa: CASSAAPGYNSPLHF
cdr3_nt: TGTGCCAGCAGCGCGGCCCCAGGGTACAATTCACCCCTCCACTTT

v_call: TRBV30
j_call: TRBJ2-1
clone_size: NA
d_call: TRBD2
cdr3_aa: CAWSFGTSGNEQFF
cdr3_nt: TGTGCCTGGAGCTTTGGAACTAGCGGGAATGAGCAGTTCTTC

v_call: TRBV4-2
j_call: TRBJ2-3
clone_size: NA
d_call: TRBD2
cdr3_aa: CASSQDHGRVSTDTQYF
cdr3_nt: TGTGCCAGCAGCCAAGATCACGGGAGGGTTAGCACAGATACGCAGTATTTT

v_call: TRBV19
j_call: TRBJ2-2
clone_size: NA
d_call: NA
cdr3_aa: CASSIGPGGTGELFF
cdr3_nt: TGTGCCAGTAGTATCGGTCCAGGGGGGACCGGGGAGCTGTTTTTT

v_call: TRBV3-1/TRBV3-2
j_call: TRBJ2-5
clone_size: NA
d_call: NA
cdr3_aa: CASSPRLEETQYF
cdr3_nt: TGTGCCAGCAGCCCCCGACTGGAAGAGACCCAGTACTTC

v_call: TRBV5-1
j_call: TRBJ2-1
clone_size: NA
d_call: TRBD2
cdr3_aa: CASSPDPGLAVGNEQFF
cdr3_nt: TGCGCCAGCAGCCCTGACCCGGGACTAGCAGTGGGGAATGAGCAGTTCTTC

v_call: TRBV19
j_call: TRBJ1-1
clone_size: NA
d_call: NA
cdr3_aa: CASGGQNSYEAFF
cdr3_nt: TGTGCCAGTGGCGGACAGAACTCTTATGAAGCTTTCTTT

v_call: TRBV25-1
j_call: TRBJ1-4
clone_size: NA
d_call: NA
cdr3_aa: CASSPFTGEKLFF
cdr3_nt: TGTGCCAGCAGTCCTTTTACCGGTGAAAAACTGTTTTTT

v_call: TRBV11-1
j_call: TRBJ2-1
clone_size: NA
d_call: NA
cdr3_aa: CASSSATRGYNEQFF
cdr3_nt: TGTGCCAGCAGCTCCGCGACTAGAGGCTACAATGAGCAGTTCTTC

v_call: TRBV5-1
j_call: TRBJ2-3
clone_size: NA
d_call: TRBD1
cdr3_aa: CASSLFTGGTDTQYF
cdr3_nt: TGCGCCAGCAGCTTGTTTACAGGGGGCACAGATACGCAGTATTTT

v_call: TRBV12-3/TRBV12-4
j_call: TRBJ1-2
clone_size: once
d_call: NA
cdr3_aa: CASSRGVGYTF
cdr3_nt: TGTGCCAGCTCTCGGGGGGTCGGCTACACCTTC

v_call: TRBV7-9
j_call: TRBJ1-3
clone_size: NA
d_call: NA
cdr3_aa: CASSPWAHDSGNTIYF
cdr3_nt: TGTGCCAGCAGCCCATGGGCTCACGACTCTGGAAACACCATATATTTT

v_call: TRBV5-1
j_call: TRBJ1-1
clone_size: NA
d_call: TRBD1
cdr3_aa: CASSRGQGAYSSEAFF
cdr3_nt: TGCGCCAGCAGCCGGGGACAGGGGGCTTATAGCTCTGAAGCTTTCTTT

v_call: TRBV4-1
j_call: TRBJ1-6
clone_size: NA
d_call: TRBD1
cdr3_aa: CASSRGQGLLDSPLHF
cdr3_nt: TGCGCCAGCAGCCGCGGACAGGGTCTACTGGATTCACCCCTCCACTTT

v_call: TRBV5-1
j_call: TRBJ2-3
clone_size: NA
d_call: NA
cdr3_aa: CASGQGGTDTQYF
cdr3_nt: TGCGCCAGCGGGCAGGGGGGTACGGATACGCAGTATTTT

v_call: TRBV5-1
j_call: TRBJ1-1
clone_size: NA
d_call: TRBD1
cdr3_aa: CASSLTGGAFEAFF
cdr3_nt: TGCGCCAGCAGCCTCACAGGGGGCGCCTTTGAAGCTTTCTTT

v_call: TRBV5-6
j_call: TRBJ2-6
clone_size: NA
d_call: TRBD1
cdr3_aa: CASSSQGLLTF
cdr3_nt: TGTGCCAGCAGCTCACAGGGGCTCCTGACTTTC

v_call: TRBV30
j_call: TRBJ2-7
clone_size: NA
d_call: NA
cdr3_aa: CAWVQFREQYF
cdr3_nt: TGTGCCTGGGTACAGTTCCGCGAGCAGTACTTC

v_call: TRBV5-1
j_call: TRBJ1-1
clone_size: NA
d_call: TRBD1
cdr3_aa: CASSSGQGRAEAFF
cdr3_nt: TGCGCCAGCAGCTCCGGACAGGGACGGGCTGAAGCTTTCTTT

v_call: TRBV6-2/TRBV6-3
j_call: TRBJ2-3
clone_size: NA
d_call: NA
cdr3_aa: CASSRLRGGGTDTQYF
cdr3_nt: TGTGCCAGCAGCCGACTGAGAGGGGGGGGCACAGATACGCAGTATTTT

v_call: TRBV5-6
j_call: TRBJ2-3
clone_size: NA
d_call: NA
cdr3_aa: CASSLTTSRSASTDTQYF
cdr3_nt: TGTGCCAGCAGCTTGACCACTTCTAGGTCGGCCAGCACAGATACGCAGTATTTT

v_call: TRBV12-3/TRBV12-4
j_call: TRBJ1-1
clone_size: NA
d_call: NA
cdr3_aa: CASSRGFTEAFF
cdr3_nt: TGTGCCAGCAGCAGGGGCTTCACTGAAGCTTTCTTT

v_call: TRBV10-3
j_call: TRBJ1-2
clone_size: NA
d_call: NA
cdr3_aa: CAIGEDTENYGYTF
cdr3_nt: TGTGCCATTGGCGAGGACACGGAAAACTATGGCTACACCTTC

v_call: TRBV7-9
j_call: TRBJ2-7
clone_size: NA
d_call: NA
cdr3_aa: CASSTGTPSYEQYF
cdr3_nt: TGTGCCAGCAGCACCGGGACACCCTCCTACGAGCAGTACTTC

v_call: TRBV3-1/TRBV3-2
j_call: TRBJ2-1
clone_size: NA
d_call: TRBD2
cdr3_aa: CASSQAASGYNEQFF
cdr3_nt: TGTGCCAGCAGCCAAGCAGCTAGCGGATACAATGAGCAGTTCTTC

v_call: TRBV6-5
j_call: TRBJ2-3
clone_size: NA
d_call: TRBD1
cdr3_aa: CATRDRVEDTQYF
cdr3_nt: TGTGCCACCAGGGACAGGGTAGAGGATACGCAGTATTTT

v_call: TRBV4-1
j_call: TRBJ2-7
clone_size: NA
d_call: TRBD2
cdr3_aa: CASSPAAGGPYEQYF
cdr3_nt: TGCGCCAGCAGCCCAGCAGCGGGGGGGCCTTACGAGCAGTACTTC

v_call: TRBV2
j_call: TRBJ1-5
clone_size: NA
d_call: NA
cdr3_aa: CASRAAIGSQPQHF
cdr3_nt: TGTGCCAGCAGAGCCGCGATAGGGAGTCAGCCCCAGCATTTT

v_call: TRBV9
j_call: TRBJ2-7
clone_size: once
d_call: NA
cdr3_aa: CASSVGAGDSYEQYF
cdr3_nt: TGTGCCAGCAGCGTAGGTGCAGGCGATTCCTACGAGCAGTACTTC

v_call: TRBV19
j_call: TRBJ2-1
clone_size: NA
d_call: TRBD2
cdr3_aa: CASSTPRLAASSYNEQFF
cdr3_nt: TGTGCCAGTAGTACGCCTAGACTAGCGGCTAGCTCCTACAATGAGCAGTTCTTC

v_call: TRBV5-1
j_call: TRBJ1-1
clone_size: NA
d_call: NA
cdr3_aa: CASSLQGQATEAFF
cdr3_nt: TGCGCCAGCAGCTTACAGGGCCAAGCCACTGAAGCTTTCTTT

v_call: TRBV29-1
j_call: TRBJ1-1
clone_size: NA
d_call: NA
cdr3_aa: CSVQGSTEAFF
cdr3_nt: TGCAGCGTGCAGGGCAGCACTGAAGCTTTCTTT

v_call: TRBV7-9
j_call: TRBJ1-1
clone_size: NA
d_call: NA
cdr3_aa: CASSSGVWDTEAFF
cdr3_nt: TGTGCCAGCAGCTCGGGGGTATGGGACACTGAAGCTTTCTTT

v_call: TRBV5-4
j_call: TRBJ2-5
clone_size: NA
d_call: TRBD1
cdr3_aa: CASSPAGRGRQETQYF
cdr3_nt: TGTGCCAGCAGCCCGGCCGGCAGGGGGCGGCAAGAGACCCAGTACTTC

v_call: TRBV18
j_call: TRBJ2-7
clone_size: NA
d_call: NA
cdr3_aa: CASSPRGGNEQYF
cdr3_nt: TGTGCCAGCTCACCCCGAGGGGGAAACGAGCAGTACTTC

v_call: TRBV15
j_call: TRBJ2-3
clone_size: few
d_call: TRBD2
cdr3_aa: CATSRARGGLAGADTQYF
cdr3_nt: TGTGCCACCAGCAGAGCGAGGGGGGGACTAGCGGGTGCAGATACGCAGTATTTT

v_call: TRBV3-1/TRBV3-2
j_call: TRBJ2-5
clone_size: NA
d_call: TRBD2
cdr3_aa: CASSQEGFSGSSKTQYF
cdr3_nt: TGTGCCAGCAGCCAAGAAGGATTTAGCGGGAGTTCTAAGACCCAGTACTTC

v_call: TRBV4-2
j_call: TRBJ1-2
clone_size: NA
d_call: NA
cdr3_aa: CASSPVAEYGYTF
cdr3_nt: TGTGCCAGCAGCCCCGTTGCGGAGTATGGCTACACCTTC